A selection of T cell receptor beta chains follows, all from one sample in a study of T cells in Graves' hyperthyroidism and ophthalmopathy. One entry per CDR3 protein, called by TCRdb with MiXCR from the multiplex PCR reads. This table holds fewer than 350,000 distinct CDR3 sequences, about 21% found once. Sequencing input: blood. The receptors were sampled from a woman in her forties or fifties with Graves' hyperthyroidism. Both conserved end residues are part of each CDR3. The D gene is left open where the match is weak. Rows give clone size only sometimes, using once, few, many, or a class for an expanded clone.

>15|TRBD2|TRBJ2-3|TRBV11-3|few
CASTEAGGITDTQYF
TGTGCCAGCACCGAAGCGGGAGGAATAACAGATACGCAGTATTTT
>14|.|TRBJ2-4|TRBV19|many
CASRQQGGKNIQYF
TGTGCCAGTAGACAACAGGGCGGAAAAAACATTCAGTACTTC
>13|.|TRBJ1-2|TRBV20-1|few
CSARVRRGYGYTF
TGCAGTGCTAGGGTGAGGAGGGGCTATGGCTACACCTTC
>11|.|TRBJ2-7|TRBV30|.
CAWRPGLEQYF
TGTGCCTGGAGACCGGGACTCGAGCAGTACTTC
>13|.|TRBJ2-7|TRBV6-2/TRBV6-3|many
CASAKADNYEQYF
TGTGCCAGCGCTAAAGCGGACAACTACGAGCAGTACTTC
>13|.|TRBJ1-2|TRBV12-3/TRBV12-4|many
CASSLRGSNGYTF
TGTGCCAGCAGTTTACGTGGAAGTAACGGCTACACCTTC
>11|TRBD2|TRBJ2-7|TRBV6-1|.
CATRGGGEQYF
TGTGCCACCCGGGGGGGAGGCGAGCAGTACTTC
>13|TRBD1|TRBJ1-4|TRBV5-1|many
CASGLTGNEKLFF
TGCGCCAGCGGTTTGACAGGGAATGAAAAACTGTTTTTT
>13|.|TRBJ2-5|TRBV6-1|.
CASRPTRSETQYF
TGTGCCAGCAGGCCGACAAGAAGCGAGACCCAGTACTTC
>15|TRBD2|TRBJ2-1|TRBV7-3|.
CASSPTSGIRHEQFF
TGTGCCAGCAGCCCGACTAGCGGGATAAGGCATGAGCAGTTCTTC
>14|.|TRBJ2-7|TRBV6-1|.
CASSSGLSSYEQYF
TGTGCCAGCAGCTCCGGACTGAGCTCCTACGAGCAGTACTTC
>16|.|TRBJ2-7|TRBV20-1|.
CSARDLYKLESYEQYF
TGCAGTGCTAGAGATCTCTATAAACTGGAATCCTACGAGCAGTACTTC
>15|.|TRBJ2-1|TRBV19|.
CASSPGTGVYNEQLF
TGTGCCAGTAGTCCCGGGACTGGGGTTTACAATGAGCAGCTCTTC
>17|.|TRBJ1-1|TRBV28|many
CASTLVQGRKFGTEAFF
TGTGCCAGCACCCTTGTCCAGGGGAGAAAATTTGGCACTGAAGCTTTCTTT
>15|.|TRBJ2-5|TRBV6-1|.
CASSIVWRSQETQYF
TGTGCCAGCAGTATTGTATGGAGGTCTCAAGAGACCCAGTACTTC
>17|.|TRBJ2-1|TRBV7-3|.
CASSLKGGTCLYNEQFF
TGTGCCAGCAGCTTAAAAGGCGGGACTTGTCTCTACAATGAGCAGTTCTTC
>14|.|TRBJ2-1|TRBV19|few
CASSEEGAWNEQFF
TGTGCCAGTAGTGAGGAGGGGGCGTGGAATGAGCAGTTCTTC
>14|.|TRBJ1-1|TRBV9|.
CASSPPGVTTEAFF
TGTGCCAGCAGCCCTCCCGGGGTGACCACTGAAGCTTTCTTT
>13|.|TRBJ2-1|TRBV6-9|.
CASSYRDGNEQFF
TGTGCCAGCAGTTATAGGGACGGCAATGAGCAGTTCTTC
>13|.|TRBJ2-2|TRBV3-1|many
CASSDLATGELFF
TGTGCCAGCAGCGACTTGGCGACCGGGGAGCTGTTTTTT
>16|TRBD1|TRBJ1-3|TRBV10-3|few
CAIRTGTGGTGNTIYF
TGTGCCATCAGAACCGGGACAGGAGGGACTGGAAACACCATATATTTT
>13|.|TRBJ2-4|TRBV29-1|.
CSVRGGAKNIQYF
TGCAGCGTCAGAGGGGGGGCCAAAAACATTCAGTACTTC
>18|TRBD1|TRBJ1-5|TRBV5-5|few
CASSLGTGGGLGNQPQHF
TGTGCCAGCAGCTTGGGGACAGGGGGAGGTTTGGGCAATCAGCCCCAGCATTTT
>12|TRBD1|TRBJ1-1|TRBV28|few
CASVSQGQEAFF
TGTGCCAGCGTAAGTCAAGGACAGGAGGCTTTCTTT
>12|.|TRBJ2-7|TRBV29-1|many
CSVGVGGYEQYF
TGCAGCGTTGGGGTAGGGGGCTACGAGCAGTACTTC
>14|.|TRBJ1-2|TRBV20-1|many
CSATPPVSTGSYTF
TGCAGTGCTACTCCACCCGTTTCAACAGGAAGCTACACCTTC
>15|.|TRBJ2-3|TRBV20-1|many
CSAISGTAGTDTQYF
TGCAGTGCTATTTCCGGGACTGCAGGCACAGATACGCAGTATTTT
>15|.|TRBJ1-5|TRBV12-3/TRBV12-4|many
CASSPQGRSNQPQHF
TGTGCCAGCAGCCCCCAGGGACGGAGCAATCAGCCCCAGCATTTT
>15|.|TRBJ1-5|TRBV3-1|many
CASSQEGGANQPQHF
TGTGCCAGCAGCCAAGAGGGGGGTGCGAATCAGCCCCAGCATTTT
>15|TRBD2|TRBJ2-7|TRBV28|many
CASSLAVAGSYEQYF
TGTGCCAGCAGTTTAGCGGTAGCGGGGAGCTACGAGCAGTACTTC
>16|TRBD2|TRBJ2-1|TRBV2|many
CASSSASASGSSEQFF
TGTGCCAGCAGTTCCGCGTCAGCTAGCGGGAGCTCTGAGCAGTTCTTC
>13|.|TRBJ2-2|TRBV20-1|.
CSGRGPNTGELFF
TGCAGTGGACGAGGGCCTAACACCGGGGAGCTGTTTTTT
>13|.|TRBJ1-2|TRBV27|.
CASSLSRVYGYTF
TGTGCCAGCAGTTTAAGCAGGGTGTACGGCTACACCTTC
>14|TRBD1|TRBJ1-1|TRBV5-8|few
CASSLGTGGKEAFF
TGTGCCAGCAGCTTGGGGACAGGGGGAAAGGAAGCTTTCTTT
>15|.|TRBJ1-4|TRBV2|many
CASSAGRGANEKLFF
TGTGCCAGCAGTGCCGGCAGGGGTGCTAATGAAAAACTGTTTTTT
>15|TRBD2|TRBJ2-1|TRBV27|many
CASSLHTLAGGGQFF
TGTGCCAGCAGTTTACACACACTAGCGGGAGGGGGGCAGTTCTTC
>15|TRBD2|TRBJ2-5|TRBV5-4|few
CASSLPGLARETQYF
TGTGCCAGCAGCTTGCCGGGACTAGCGAGGGAGACCCAGTACTTC
>14|TRBD1|TRBJ2-7|TRBV20-1|.
CSASVPGQGDEQYF
TGCAGTGCTAGTGTTCCGGGACAGGGGGACGAGCAGTACTTC
>15|.|TRBJ2-2|TRBV5-5|many
CASSSRAGLAGELFF
TGTGCCAGCAGCTCACGAGCTGGATTAGCCGGGGAGCTGTTTTTT
>14|.|TRBJ1-1|TRBV5-1|many
CASSLGHPNTEAFF
TGCGCCAGCAGCCTGGGACACCCGAACACTGAAGCTTTCTTT
>17|TRBD2|TRBJ2-7|TRBV12-3/TRBV12-4|.
CASSLSLARYRAYEQYF
TGTGCCAGCAGTTTATCACTAGCGCGATATAGGGCCTACGAGCAGTACTTC
>17|.|TRBJ1-1|TRBV12-3/TRBV12-4|many
CASSLELGPAPNTEAFF
TGTGCCAGCAGTTTAGAACTTGGGCCGGCACCGAACACTGAAGCTTTCTTT
>16|.|TRBJ2-1|TRBV7-9|.
CASSPPGTVSYNEQFF
TGTGCCAGCAGCCCCCCGGGAACCGTTTCCTACAATGAGCAGTTCTTC
>13|TRBD1|TRBJ2-7|TRBV20-1|many
CSATGTGPYEQYF
TGCAGTGCTACTGGGACAGGGCCCTACGAGCAGTACTTC
>15|TRBD1|TRBJ2-3|TRBV5-1|many
CASSVGQGATDTQYF
TGCGCCAGCAGCGTAGGACAGGGGGCCACAGATACGCAGTATTTT
>17|.|TRBJ1-5|TRBV12-3/TRBV12-4|.
CASSQSGGGKSNQPQHF
TGTGCCAGCAGCCAGAGTGGGGGGGGAAAGAGCAATCAGCCCCAGCATTTT
>17|.|TRBJ2-2|TRBV2|.
CASSSATGTTNTGELFF
TGTGCCAGCAGCTCGGCGACCGGGACAACGAACACCGGGGAGCTGTTTTTT
>15|.|TRBJ2-7|TRBV24-1|.
CATSDFRKISYEQYF
TGTGCCACCAGTGATTTTCGTAAAATCTCCTACGAGCAGTACTTC
>14|TRBD1|TRBJ2-7|TRBV6-2/TRBV6-3|many
CASRRGQVHYEQYF
TGTGCCAGCCGCCGGGGACAGGTACACTACGAGCAGTACTTC
>14|.|TRBJ2-2|TRBV28|few
CASNPQGSVGELFF
TGTGCCAGCAACCCTCAGGGCTCGGTCGGGGAGCTGTTTTTT
>15|.|TRBJ2-5|TRBV13|few
CASSLGAGDQETQYF
TGTGCCAGCAGCTTAGGGGCAGGAGACCAAGAGACCCAGTACTTC
>12|.|TRBJ1-2|TRBV28|many
CASSPAGYGYTF
TGTGCCAGCAGCCCGGCAGGATATGGCTACACCTTC
>14|.|TRBJ1-2|TRBV28|few
CASSPDISLGGYTF
TGTGCCAGCAGTCCGGACATTTCCCTGGGCGGCTACACCTTC
>16|.|TRBJ1-2|TRBV7-9|many
CASSGQGGGANYGYTF
TGTGCCAGCAGCGGTCAAGGGGGGGGGGCCAACTATGGCTACACCTTC
>14|.|TRBJ1-1|TRBV10-3|many
CAISAGVGFAEAFF
TGTGCCATCAGTGCGGGAGTGGGGTTCGCTGAAGCTTTCTTT
>13|.|TRBJ2-3|TRBV10-3|many
CAIIWGVFDTQYF
TGTGCCATCATATGGGGGGTGTTTGATACGCAGTATTTT
>14|.|TRBJ2-5|TRBV3-1|many
CASSQEYEQETQYF
TGTGCCAGCAGCCAAGAATACGAACAAGAGACCCAGTACTTC